The 3 T cell receptor beta chains in this list originate from one sample, sequenced in a study of T cells in Graves' hyperthyroidism and ophthalmopathy. Using RNA transcripts as the source, TCR beta CDR3 regions were amplified. First-round RT-PCR of the TCR CDR3 relied on the HTBI primer set. TCRdb re-derived calls from the multiplex PCR reads in MiXCR, one entry per CDR3 protein. Of about 710,000 distinct CDR3 sequences in the sample, about a sixth are singletons; the top ten hold about 8.4%. Material: blood. The receptors here all came from a man aged 18 to 29 with Graves' hyperthyroidism.

There are a few counts of this clonotype. The chain recombines TRBV12-3 or TRBV12-4 with TRBJ2-7; 7 bases map to TRBD1. The V segment lost 8 bases and the J segment 2 bases; nucleotides outside the gene matches: 9. The CDR3 covers 14 residues. Here the CDR3 DNA reads TGTGCCAGCCATAAACAGGGGCGGGCCTACGAGCAGTACTTC. This encodes CASHKQGRAYEQYF.

This clonotype was counted ten times or more. The chain joins TRBV18 to TRBJ2-7; TRBD2 aligns across 8 bases. Germline V lookup: CDR1 KGHSH, CDR2 LQKENI. With V trimmed by 3 bases and J by 6 bases, 7 bases remained unmatched. This CDR3 has 14 amino acids. The CDR3 nucleotides read TGTGCCAGCTCACCGAGCGGGAGTAACACCGAGCAGTACTTC. Encoded protein: CASSPSGSNTEQYF.

Points on this clonotype: A junction boundary mismatches the germline segment, possibly from a read error. J is TRBJ2-7 and V is TRBV9; 7 bases line up with TRBD1. Looked up from germline, CDR1 is SGDLS and CDR2 is YYNGEE. This CDR3 region has 16 residues. In DNA form, the CDR3 reads TGTGCCAGCCGCGTTATGGGACAGTCGCCCCCCTACGAGCAGTACTTC. Translation: CASRVMGQSPPYEQYF.